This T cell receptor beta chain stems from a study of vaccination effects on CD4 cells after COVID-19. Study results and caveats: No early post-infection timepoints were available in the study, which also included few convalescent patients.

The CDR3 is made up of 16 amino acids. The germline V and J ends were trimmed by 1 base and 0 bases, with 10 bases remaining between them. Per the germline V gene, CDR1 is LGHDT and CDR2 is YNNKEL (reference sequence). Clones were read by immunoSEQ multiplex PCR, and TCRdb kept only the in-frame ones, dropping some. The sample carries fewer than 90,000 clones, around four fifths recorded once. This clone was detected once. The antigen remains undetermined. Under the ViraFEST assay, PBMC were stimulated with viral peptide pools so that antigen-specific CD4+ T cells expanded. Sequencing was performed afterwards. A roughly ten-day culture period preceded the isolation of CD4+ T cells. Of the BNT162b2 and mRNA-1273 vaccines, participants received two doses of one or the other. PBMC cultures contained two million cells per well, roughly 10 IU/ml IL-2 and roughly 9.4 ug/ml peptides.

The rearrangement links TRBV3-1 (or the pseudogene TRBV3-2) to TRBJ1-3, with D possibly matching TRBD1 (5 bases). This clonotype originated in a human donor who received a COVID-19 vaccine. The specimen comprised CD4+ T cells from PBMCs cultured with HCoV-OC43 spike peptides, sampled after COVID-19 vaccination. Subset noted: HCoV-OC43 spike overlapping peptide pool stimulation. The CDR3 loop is CASSQGQRTSGNTIYF. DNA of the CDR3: TGTGCCAGCAGCCAAGGACAGCGAACCTCTGGAAACACCATATATTTT.